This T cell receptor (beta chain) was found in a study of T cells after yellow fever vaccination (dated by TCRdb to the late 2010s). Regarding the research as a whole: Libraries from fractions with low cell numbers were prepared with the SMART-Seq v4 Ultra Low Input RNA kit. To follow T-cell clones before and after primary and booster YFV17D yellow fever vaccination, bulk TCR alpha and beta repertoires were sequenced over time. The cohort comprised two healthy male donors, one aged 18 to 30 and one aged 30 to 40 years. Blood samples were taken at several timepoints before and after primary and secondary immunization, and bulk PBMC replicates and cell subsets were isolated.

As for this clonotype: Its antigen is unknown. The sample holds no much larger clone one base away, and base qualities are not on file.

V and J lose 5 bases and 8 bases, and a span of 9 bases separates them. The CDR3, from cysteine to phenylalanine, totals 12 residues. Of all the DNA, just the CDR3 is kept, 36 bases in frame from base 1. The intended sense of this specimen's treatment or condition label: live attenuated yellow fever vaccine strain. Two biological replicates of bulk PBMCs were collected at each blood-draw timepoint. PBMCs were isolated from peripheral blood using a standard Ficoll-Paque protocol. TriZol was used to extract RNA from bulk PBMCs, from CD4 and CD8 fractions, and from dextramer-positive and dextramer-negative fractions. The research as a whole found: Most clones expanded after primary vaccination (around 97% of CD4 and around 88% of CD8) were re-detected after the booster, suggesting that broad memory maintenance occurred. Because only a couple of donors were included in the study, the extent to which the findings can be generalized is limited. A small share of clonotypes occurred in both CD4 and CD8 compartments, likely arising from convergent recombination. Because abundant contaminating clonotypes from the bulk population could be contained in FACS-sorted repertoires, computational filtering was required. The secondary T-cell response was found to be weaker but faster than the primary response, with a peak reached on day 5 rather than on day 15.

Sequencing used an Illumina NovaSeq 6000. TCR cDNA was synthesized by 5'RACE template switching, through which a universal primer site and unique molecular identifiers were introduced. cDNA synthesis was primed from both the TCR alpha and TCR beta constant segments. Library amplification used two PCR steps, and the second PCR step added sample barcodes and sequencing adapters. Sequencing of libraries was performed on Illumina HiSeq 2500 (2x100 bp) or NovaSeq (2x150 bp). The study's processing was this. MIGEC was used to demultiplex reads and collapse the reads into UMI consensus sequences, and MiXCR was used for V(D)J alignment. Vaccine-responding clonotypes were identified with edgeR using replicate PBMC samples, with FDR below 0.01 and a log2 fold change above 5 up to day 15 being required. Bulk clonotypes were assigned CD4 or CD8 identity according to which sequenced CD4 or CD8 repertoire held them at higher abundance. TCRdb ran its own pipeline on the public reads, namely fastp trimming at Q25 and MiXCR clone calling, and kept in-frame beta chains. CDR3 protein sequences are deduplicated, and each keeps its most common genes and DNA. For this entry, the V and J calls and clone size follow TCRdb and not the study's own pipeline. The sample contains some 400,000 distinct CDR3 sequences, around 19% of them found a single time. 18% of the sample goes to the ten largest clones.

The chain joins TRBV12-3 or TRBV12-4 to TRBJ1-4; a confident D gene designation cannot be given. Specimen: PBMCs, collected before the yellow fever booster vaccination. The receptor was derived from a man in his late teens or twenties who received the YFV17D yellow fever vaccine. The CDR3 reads CASSTSGEKLFF. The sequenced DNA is TGTGCCAGCAGTACGAGTGGGGAAAAACTGTTTTTT.